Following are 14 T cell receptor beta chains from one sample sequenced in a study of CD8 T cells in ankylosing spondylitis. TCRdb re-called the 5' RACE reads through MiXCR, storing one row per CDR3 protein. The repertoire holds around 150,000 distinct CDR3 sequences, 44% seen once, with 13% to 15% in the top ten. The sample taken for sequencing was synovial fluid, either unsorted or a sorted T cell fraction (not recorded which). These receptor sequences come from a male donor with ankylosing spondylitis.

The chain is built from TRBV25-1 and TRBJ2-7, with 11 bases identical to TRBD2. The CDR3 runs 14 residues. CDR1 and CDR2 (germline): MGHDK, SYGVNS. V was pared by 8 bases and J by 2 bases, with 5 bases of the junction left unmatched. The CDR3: CASSPSGGTYEQYF. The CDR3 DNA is TGTGCCAGCTCCCCTAGCGGGGGGACCTACGAGCAGTACTTC.

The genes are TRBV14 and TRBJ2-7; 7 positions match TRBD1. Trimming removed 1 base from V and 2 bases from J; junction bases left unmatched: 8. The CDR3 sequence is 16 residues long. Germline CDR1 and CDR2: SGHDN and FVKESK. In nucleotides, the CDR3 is TGTGCCAGCAGCCAAGGATTCTGGGACAGAACCTACGAGCAGTACTTC. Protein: CASSQGFWDRTYEQYF. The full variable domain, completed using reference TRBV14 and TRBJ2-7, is EAGVTQFPSHSVIEKGQTVTLRCDPISGHDNLYWYRRVMGKEIKFLLHFVKESKQDESGMPNNRFLAERTGGTYSTLKVQPAELEDSGVYFCASSQGFWDRTYEQYFGPGTRLTVT.

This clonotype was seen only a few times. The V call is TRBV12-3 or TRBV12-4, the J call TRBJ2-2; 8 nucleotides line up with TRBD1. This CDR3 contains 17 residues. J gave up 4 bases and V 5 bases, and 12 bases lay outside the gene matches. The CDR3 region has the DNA TGTGCCAGCAGTCCCCTCTTCAGGGGGCCGAGCACCGGGGAGCTGTTTTTT. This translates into CASSPLFRGPSTGELFF.

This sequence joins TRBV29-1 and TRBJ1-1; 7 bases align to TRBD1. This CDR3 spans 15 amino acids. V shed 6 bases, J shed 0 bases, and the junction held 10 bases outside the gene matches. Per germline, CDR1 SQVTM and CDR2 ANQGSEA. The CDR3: CSVFTGDGMNTEAFF. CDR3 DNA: TGCAGCGTCTTTACAGGGGACGGTATGAACACTGAAGCTTTCTTT. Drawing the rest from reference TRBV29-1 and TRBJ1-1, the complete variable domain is SAVISQKPSRDICQRGTSLTIQCQVDSQVTMMFWYRQQPGQSLTLIATANQGSEATYESGFVIDKFPISRPNLTFSTLTVSNMSPEDSSIYLCSVFTGDGMNTEAFFGQGTRLTVV.

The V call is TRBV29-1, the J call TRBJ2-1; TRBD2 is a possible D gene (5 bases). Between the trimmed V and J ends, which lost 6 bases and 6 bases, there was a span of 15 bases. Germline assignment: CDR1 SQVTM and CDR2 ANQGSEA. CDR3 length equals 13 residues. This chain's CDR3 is CSVPGFKSNEQFF. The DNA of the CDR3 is TGCAGCGTCCCGGGATTTAAGAGCAATGAGCAGTTCTTC.

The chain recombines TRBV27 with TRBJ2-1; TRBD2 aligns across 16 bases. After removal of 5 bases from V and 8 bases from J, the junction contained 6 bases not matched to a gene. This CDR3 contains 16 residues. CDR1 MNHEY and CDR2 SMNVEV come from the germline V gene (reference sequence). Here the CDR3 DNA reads TGTGCCAGCAGTGCCGGGACTAGCGGGAGGGTAGATGAGCAGTTCTTC. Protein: CASSAGTSGRVDEQFF.

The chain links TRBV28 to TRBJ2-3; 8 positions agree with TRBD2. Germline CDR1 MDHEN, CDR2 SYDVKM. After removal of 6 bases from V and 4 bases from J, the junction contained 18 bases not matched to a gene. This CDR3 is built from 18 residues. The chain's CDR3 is CASSPIGGRSLAPDTQYF. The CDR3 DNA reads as TGTGCCAGCAGCCCTATTGGCGGGAGGAGTCTCGCACCAGATACGCAGTATTTT.

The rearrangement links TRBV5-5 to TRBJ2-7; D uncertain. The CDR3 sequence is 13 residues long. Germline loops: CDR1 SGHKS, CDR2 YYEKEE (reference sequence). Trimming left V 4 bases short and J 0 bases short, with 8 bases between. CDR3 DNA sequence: TGTGCCAGCAGCACATCGAGCTCCTACGAGCAGTACTTC. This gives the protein CASSTSSSYEQYF.

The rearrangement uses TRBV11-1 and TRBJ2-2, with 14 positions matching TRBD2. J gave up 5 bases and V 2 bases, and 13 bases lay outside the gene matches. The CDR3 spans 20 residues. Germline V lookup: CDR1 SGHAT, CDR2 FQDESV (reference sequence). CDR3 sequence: CASSLRLRTGTSGRTGELFF. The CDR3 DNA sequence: TGTGCCAGCAGCTTAAGGCTTCGGACGGGGACTAGCGGGAGAACCGGGGAGCTGTTTTTT.

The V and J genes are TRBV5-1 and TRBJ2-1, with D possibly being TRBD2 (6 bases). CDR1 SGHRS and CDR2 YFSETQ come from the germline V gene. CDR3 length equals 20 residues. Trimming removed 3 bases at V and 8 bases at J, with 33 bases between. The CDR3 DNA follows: TGCGCCAGCAGCTGGCCCGGGCGGGGCCACTCGATTGTCCGCTTCGATGAGCAGTTCTTC. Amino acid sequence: CASSWPGRGHSIVRFDEQFF.

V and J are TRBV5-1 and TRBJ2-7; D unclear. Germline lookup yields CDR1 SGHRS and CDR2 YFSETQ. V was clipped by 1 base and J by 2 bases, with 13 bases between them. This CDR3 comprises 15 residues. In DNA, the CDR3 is TGCGCCAGCAGCTTGAAAGGGTATCGGACCTACGAGCAGTACTTC. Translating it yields CASSLKGYRTYEQYF.

The CDR3 DNA is TGCGCCAGCAGTCCCGACAGTGGACACATGAACACTGAAGCTTTCTTT. Residues: CASSPDSGHMNTEAFF. J is TRBJ1-1 and V is TRBV4-1; TRBD1 is a possible D gene (5 bases). V was trimmed by 6 bases and J by 0 bases, leaving 17 bases between them. CDR1 is MGHRA, CDR2 YSYEKL, per germline. This CDR3 has 16 amino acids.

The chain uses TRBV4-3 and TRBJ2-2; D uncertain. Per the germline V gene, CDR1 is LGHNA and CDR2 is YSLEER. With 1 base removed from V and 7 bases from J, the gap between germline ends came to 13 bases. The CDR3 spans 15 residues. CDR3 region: CASSQAPTEYGELFF. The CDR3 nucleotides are TGCGCCAGCAGCCAAGCCCCGACGGAGTACGGGGAGCTGTTTTTT.

The CDR3 loop is CASSSRLDRFYNEQFF. CDR3 DNA sequence: TGTGCCAGCAGCTCCCGACTGGATCGGTTCTACAATGAGCAGTTCTTC. The chain couples TRBV7-9 to TRBJ2-1; D is undetermined. V lost 4 bases and J lost 3, with 16 bases in between. The CDR3 has 16 amino acids. Germline V gene data show CDR1 as SEHNR and CDR2 as FQNEAQ (reference sequence).